Listed below are T cell receptor beta chains from one sample, sequenced in a study of shared clonotypes between healthy human individuals. Data came from immunoSEQ multiplex PCR; TCRdb stores just in-frame clones and leaves some out. The sample includes 1.5 million to 2.5 million clones, less than 95% of them seen just once. Sequencing used naive CD8+ T cells sorted from blood. Source of these receptors: a man aged 18-30 years in good health. Both conserved end residues are part of each CDR3. D genes are given only for firm matches. Part of the rows lack a size; the others show once, few, many or a class for expanded clones.

>14|TRBD1|TRBV27|-|TRBJ1-5
TGTGCCAGCAGTGCGACAGGGGGATATCAGCCCCAGCATTTT
CASSATGGYQPQHF
>16|-|TRBV9|-|TRBJ2-5
TGTGCCAGCAGCGTAGGGGGCGGGTCCTCTTCAGAGACCCAGTACTTC
CASSVGGGSSSETQYF
>15|TRBD1|TRBV5-1|-|TRBJ1-4
TGCGCCAGCAGCCTAGGACAGGAACGGAATGAAAAACTGTTTTTT
CASSLGQERNEKLFF
>13|-|TRBV6-5|-|TRBJ2-7
TGTGCCAGCAGTTACGACAGATCCTACGAGCAGTACTTC
CASSYDRSYEQYF
>18|TRBD2|TRBV9|-|TRBJ2-7
TGTGCCAGCAGCGTAGCTCTTGGACTAGCGGGAGAGGCTGGAGAGCAGTACTTC
CASSVALGLAGEAGEQYF
>16|-|TRBV4-3|-|TRBJ2-2
TGCGCCAGCAGCCAACTCGCCAGCGAGGGCACCGGGGAGCTGTTTTTT
CASSQLASEGTGELFF
>15|TRBD2|TRBV13|-|TRBJ2-7
TGTGCCAGCAGCCCGGGACTAGCGGGAGCCTACGAGCAGTACTTC
CASSPGLAGAYEQYF
>16|-|TRBV18|-|TRBJ1-1
TGTGCCAGGTACGCGGGAGGGCCCGCGGTGAACACTGAAGCTTTCTTT
CARYAGGPAVNTEAFF
>17|TRBD1|TRBV13|-|TRBJ2-1
TGTGCCAGCAGCTTTCCAGAGACAGGGCTTTCGAAGAATGAGCAGTTCTTC
CASSFPETGLSKNEQFF
>12|-|TRBV30|once|TRBJ1-1
TGTGCCTGGATTAGTATGGGGGCTGAAGCTTTCTTT
CAWISMGAEAFF
>15|TRBD1|TRBV9|-|TRBJ1-4
TGTGCCAGCAGCGCGACAGGGGATAGGTGGGAAAAACTGTTTTTT
CASSATGDRWEKLFF
>16|-|TRBV6-6|-|TRBJ2-7
TGTGCCAGCAGTTACTCGATCGACGGATTAAACTACGAGCAGTACTTC
CASSYSIDGLNYEQYF
>18|-|TRBV5-8|-|TRBJ1-3
TGTGCCAGCAGCTTTGTCGAGTATCTCACTCTCTCTGGAAACACCATATATTTT
CASSFVEYLTLSGNTIYF
>15|TRBD1|TRBV4-1|-|TRBJ2-7
TGCGCCAGCAGCCATACGGGACAGGGGTTCTACGAGCAGTACTTC
CASSHTGQGFYEQYF
>16|TRBD1|TRBV2|-|TRBJ1-6
TGTGCCAGCAGCGAAACAGGGGTATCATATAATTCACCCCTCCACTTT
CASSETGVSYNSPLHF
>15|-|TRBV7-9|-|TRBJ2-3
TGTGCCAGCAGCTTAGCTGGGGAGCACACAGATACGCAGTATTTT
CASSLAGEHTDTQYF
>15|TRBD2|TRBV7-9|-|TRBJ2-7
TGTGCCAGCAGCTTAGCTTCTAGCGGGGGCTACGAGCAGTACTTC
CASSLASSGGYEQYF
>14|-|TRBV19|-|TRBJ2-5
TGTGCCAGTAGTACCATCGGTGGACAAGAGACCCAGTACTTC
CASSTIGGQETQYF
>15|TRBD1|TRBV11-2|-|TRBJ1-1
TGTGCCAGCAGCTCAATCTGGGACAGCGACACTGAAGCTTTCTTT
CASSSIWDSDTEAFF
>16|TRBD2|TRBV4-1|-|TRBJ2-3
TGCGCCAGCAGCCAAGAGGCACTAGCGGGCGCAGATACGCAGTATTTT
CASSQEALAGADTQYF
>14|-|TRBV30|-|TRBJ2-3
TGTGCCTGGAGCCGCGGGCCCAGTGTAGATACGCAGTATTTT
CAWSRGPSVDTQYF
>16|TRBD1|TRBV5-1|-|TRBJ2-3
TGCGCCAGCAGCTCATTGGACAGGGGCAACGCAGATACGCAGTATTTT
CASSSLDRGNADTQYF
>14|TRBD1|TRBV6-5|-|TRBJ2-5
TGTGCCAGCAGTCCTTTGGACAGGGATGAAACCCAGTACTTC
CASSPLDRDETQYF
>19|TRBD1|TRBV4-3|once|TRBJ2-2
TGCGCCAGCAGCCAAGCTTGGGGGACAGAGGAGAGGGACACCGGGGAGCTGTTTTTT
CASSQAWGTEERDTGELFF
>16|-|TRBV9|-|TRBJ2-7
TGTGCCAGCAGCGGCGGGAATTCTTACGGGGCCTACGAGCAGTACTTC
CASSGGNSYGAYEQYF
>12|-|TRBV9|-|TRBJ2-1
TGTGCCAGCAGCGGGACTAACAATGAGCAGTTCTTC
CASSGTNNEQFF
>16|-|TRBV7-9|-|TRBJ2-1
TGTGCCAGCAGCACACCGAGGGACGGAATCTACAATGAGCAGTTCTTC
CASSTPRDGIYNEQFF
>14|-|TRBV11-2|-|TRBJ2-4
TGTGCCAGCAGCTCATACGAGGGGGAAATCATTCAGTACTTC
CASSSYEGEIIQYF
>15|TRBD1|TRBV6-5|-|TRBJ1-1
TGTGCCAGCTGGTCGGTGGCAGGGGGGAACACTGAAGCTTTCTTT
CASWSVAGGNTEAFF
>12|-|TRBV2|-|TRBJ1-1
TGTGCCAGCACCGAAAGTCCCGCTGAAGCTTTCTTT
CASTESPAEAFF
>12|-|TRBV5-4|-|TRBJ2-7
TGTGCCAGCAGGGCACTGGGTTACGAGCAGTACTTC
CASRALGYEQYF
>15|-|TRBV5-6|-|TRBJ2-3
TGTGCCAGCAGCCCCGTAATGGGGCTCGGAGATACGCAGTATTTT
CASSPVMGLGDTQYF
>11|-|TRBV5-6|-|TRBJ2-7
TGTGCCAGCAGCCACCTTGCCGAGCAGTACTTC
CASSHLAEQYF
>17|TRBD2|TRBV5-6|-|TRBJ2-7
TGTGCCAGCAGCTTACAGGGGGGACTAGCGGAAATCTACGAGCAGTACTTC
CASSLQGGLAEIYEQYF
>16|TRBD1|TRBV11-2|-|TRBJ1-4
TGTGCCAGCAGCTCCTGGGGGGGACAGGGGAATGAAAAACTGTTTTTT
CASSSWGGQGNEKLFF
>15|TRBD1|TRBV9|-|TRBJ2-2
TGTGCCAGCAGCGGTCAGGGGGCGAACACCGGGGAGCTGTTTTTT
CASSGQGANTGELFF
>13|-|TRBV29-1|-|TRBJ1-1
TGCAGCGTTGAATCGGCTCTGAACACTGAAGCTTTCTTT
CSVESALNTEAFF
>15|-|TRBV4-1|-|TRBJ1-5
TGCGCCAGCAGCCAAGTGGCAGGGGTAAATCAGCCCCAGCATTTT
CASSQVAGVNQPQHF
>15|-|TRBV27|-|TRBJ1-6
TGTGCCAGCAGTTTGTGGGGGGCGAATAATTCACCCCTCCACTTT
CASSLWGANNSPLHF
>14|-|TRBV9|-|TRBJ2-5
TGTGCCAGCAGCGTAGGCGGGATTGGGGAGACCCAGTACTTC
CASSVGGIGETQYF